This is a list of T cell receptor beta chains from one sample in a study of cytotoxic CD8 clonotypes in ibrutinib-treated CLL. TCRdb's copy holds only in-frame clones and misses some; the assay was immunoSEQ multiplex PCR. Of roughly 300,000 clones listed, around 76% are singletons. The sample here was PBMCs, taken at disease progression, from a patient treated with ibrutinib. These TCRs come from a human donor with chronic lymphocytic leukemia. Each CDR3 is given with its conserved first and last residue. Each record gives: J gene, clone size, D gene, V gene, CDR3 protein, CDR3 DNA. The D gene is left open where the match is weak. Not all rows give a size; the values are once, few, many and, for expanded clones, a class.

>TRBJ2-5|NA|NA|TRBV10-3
CAISESGVDETQYF
TGTGCCATCAGTGAGTCTGGGGTGGACGAGACCCAGTACTTC
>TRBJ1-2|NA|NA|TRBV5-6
CASSLEGSNYGYTF
TGTGCCAGCAGCTTGGAGGGGTCTAACTATGGCTACACCTTC
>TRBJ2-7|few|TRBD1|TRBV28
CASSRTGWGYEQYF
TGTGCCAGCAGCCGGACAGGGTGGGGCTACGAGCAGTACTTC
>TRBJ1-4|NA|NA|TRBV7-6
CASSLGSNLEKLFF
TGTGCCAGCAGCTTAGGGAGTAACCTTGAAAAACTGTTTTTT
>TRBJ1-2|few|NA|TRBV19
CATRDRFYGYTF
TGTGCCACCCGGGACCGGTTCTATGGCTACACCTTC
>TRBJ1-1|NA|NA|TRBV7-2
CASSAYVTSNTEAFF
TGTGCCAGCAGCGCCTACGTTACATCAAACACTGAAGCTTTCTTT
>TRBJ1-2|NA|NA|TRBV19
CASRELPTGNYGYTF
TGTGCCAGTAGGGAATTACCTACAGGGAACTATGGCTACACCTTC
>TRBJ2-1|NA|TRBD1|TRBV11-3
CASSLEGQSGDEQFF
TGTGCCAGCAGCTTAGAGGGACAGAGCGGCGATGAGCAGTTCTTC
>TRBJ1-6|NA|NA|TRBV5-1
CASSLGGYSPLHF
TGCGCCAGCAGCCTAGGGGGGTATTCACCCCTCCACTTT
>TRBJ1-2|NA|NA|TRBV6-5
CASSYLPGFFYGYTF
TGTGCCAGCAGTTACCTTCCAGGGTTCTTCTATGGCTACACCTTC
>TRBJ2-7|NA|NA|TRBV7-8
CASSSSVPSYEQYF
TGTGCCAGCAGCTCCTCCGTGCCATCCTACGAGCAGTACTTC
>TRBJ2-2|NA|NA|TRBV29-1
CSVADPNTGELFF
TGCAGCGTTGCTGATCCGAACACCGGGGAGCTGTTTTTT
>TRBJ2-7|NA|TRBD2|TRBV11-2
CASSLDGLAGNEQYF
TGTGCCAGCAGCTTAGATGGTCTAGCGGGGAACGAGCAGTACTTC
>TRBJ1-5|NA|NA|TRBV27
CASRKPGQPQHF
TGTGCCAGCAGAAAACCAGGGCAGCCCCAGCATTTT